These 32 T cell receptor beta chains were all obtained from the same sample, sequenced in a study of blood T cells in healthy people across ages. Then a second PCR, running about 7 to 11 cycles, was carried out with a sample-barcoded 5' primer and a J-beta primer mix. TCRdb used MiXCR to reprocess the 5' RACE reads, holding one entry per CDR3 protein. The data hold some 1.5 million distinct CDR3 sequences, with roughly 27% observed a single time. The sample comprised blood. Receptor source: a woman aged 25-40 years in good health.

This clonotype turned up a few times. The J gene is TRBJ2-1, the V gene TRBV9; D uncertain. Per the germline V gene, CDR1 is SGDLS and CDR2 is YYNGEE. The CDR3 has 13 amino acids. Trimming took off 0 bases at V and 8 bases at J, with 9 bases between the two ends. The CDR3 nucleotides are TGTGCCAGCAGCGTAGCTGGGCAAGATGAGCAGTTCTTC. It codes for CASSVAGQDEQFF.

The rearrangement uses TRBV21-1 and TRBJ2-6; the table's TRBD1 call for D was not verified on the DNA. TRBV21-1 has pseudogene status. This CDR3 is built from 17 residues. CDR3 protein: CASGGLSEHSGANVLTF. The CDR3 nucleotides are TGTGCCAGCGGGGGCCTAAGCGAGCACTCTGGGGCCAACGTCCTGACTTTC.

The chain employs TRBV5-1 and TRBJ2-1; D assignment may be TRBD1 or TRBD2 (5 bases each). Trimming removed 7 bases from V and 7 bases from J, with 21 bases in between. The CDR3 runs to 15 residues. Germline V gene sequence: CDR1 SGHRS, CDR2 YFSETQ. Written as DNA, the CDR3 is TGCGCCAGCGGAACCGGGACCCAAGTGGGGAATGAGCAGTTCTTC. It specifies CASGTGTQVGNEQFF.

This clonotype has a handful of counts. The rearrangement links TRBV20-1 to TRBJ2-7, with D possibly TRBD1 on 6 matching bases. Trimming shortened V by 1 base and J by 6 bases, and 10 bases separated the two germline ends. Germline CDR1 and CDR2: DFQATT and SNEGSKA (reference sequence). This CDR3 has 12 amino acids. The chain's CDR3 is CSARGDRSEQYF. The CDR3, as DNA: TGCAGTGCTAGAGGCGACAGGTCCGAGCAGTACTTC.

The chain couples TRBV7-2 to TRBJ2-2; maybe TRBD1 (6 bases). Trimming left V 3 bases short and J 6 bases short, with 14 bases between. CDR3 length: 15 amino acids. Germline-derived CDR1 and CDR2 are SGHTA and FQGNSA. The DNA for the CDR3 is TGTGCCAGCAGCTTCGGACAGTCTGGGGCCGGGGAGCTGTTTTTT. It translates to CASSFGQSGAGELFF.

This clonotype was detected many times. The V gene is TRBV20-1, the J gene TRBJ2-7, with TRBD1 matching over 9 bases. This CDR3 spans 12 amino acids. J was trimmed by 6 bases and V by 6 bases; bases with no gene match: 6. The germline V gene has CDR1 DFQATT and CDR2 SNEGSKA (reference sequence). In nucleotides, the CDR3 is TGCAGTGCCTGGGACAGGGTGAGCGAGCAGTACTTC. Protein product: CSAWDRVSEQYF.

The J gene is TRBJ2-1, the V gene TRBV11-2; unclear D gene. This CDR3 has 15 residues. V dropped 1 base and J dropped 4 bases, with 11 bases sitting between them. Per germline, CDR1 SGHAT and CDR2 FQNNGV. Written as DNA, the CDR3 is TGTGCCAGCAGCTTAGGCGCAGTGGGGTACAATGAGCAGTTCTTC. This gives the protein CASSLGAVGYNEQFF.

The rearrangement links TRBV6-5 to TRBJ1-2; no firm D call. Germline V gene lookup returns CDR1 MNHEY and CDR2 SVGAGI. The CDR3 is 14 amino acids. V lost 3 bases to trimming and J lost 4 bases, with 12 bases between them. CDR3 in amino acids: CASSYSGPSYGYTF. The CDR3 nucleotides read TGTGCCAGCAGTTATTCCGGACCCAGCTATGGCTACACCTTC.

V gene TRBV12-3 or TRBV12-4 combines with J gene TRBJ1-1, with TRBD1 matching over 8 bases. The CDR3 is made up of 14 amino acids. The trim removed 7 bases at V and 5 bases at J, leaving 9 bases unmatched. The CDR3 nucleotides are TGTGCCAGCACCCTAGACAGGGGTGGTACTGAAGCTTTCTTT. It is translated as CASTLDRGGTEAFF.

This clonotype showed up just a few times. CDR3 region: CASSDGFGTTGTDTQYF. CDR3 sequence (DNA): TGCGCCAGCAGTGATGGTTTTGGGACAACCGGCACAGATACGCAGTATTTT. The chain combines TRBV10-2 with TRBJ2-3; a possible D gene is TRBD1 (6 bases). The V end lost 3 bases, the J end lost 1 base, and 17 bases lay between the germline ends. The germline CDR1 and CDR2 sequences are WSHSY and SAAADI. There are 17 residues in the CDR3.

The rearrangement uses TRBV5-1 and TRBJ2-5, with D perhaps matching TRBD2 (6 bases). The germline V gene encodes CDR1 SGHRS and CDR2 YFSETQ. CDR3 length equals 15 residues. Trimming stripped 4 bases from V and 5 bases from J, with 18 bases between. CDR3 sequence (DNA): TGCGCCAGCAGCGGGGGGAGGTCCGAGGGGGAGACCCAGTACTTC. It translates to CASSGGRSEGETQYF.

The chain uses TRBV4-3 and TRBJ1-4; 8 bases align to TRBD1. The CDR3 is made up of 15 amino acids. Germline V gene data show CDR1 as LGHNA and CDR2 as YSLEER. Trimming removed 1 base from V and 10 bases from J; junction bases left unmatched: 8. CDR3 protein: CASSQAPGQAGKLFF. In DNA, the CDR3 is TGCGCCAGCAGCCAAGCGCCGGGACAGGCGGGAAAACTGTTTTTT.

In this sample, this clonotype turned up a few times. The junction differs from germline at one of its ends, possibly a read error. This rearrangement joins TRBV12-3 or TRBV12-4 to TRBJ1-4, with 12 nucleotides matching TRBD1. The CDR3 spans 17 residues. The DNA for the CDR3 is TGTGCCAGCAGTTTGCCGGGACAGGGGGCGGCTAATGAAAAACGGTTTTTT. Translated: CASSLPGQGAANEKRFF.

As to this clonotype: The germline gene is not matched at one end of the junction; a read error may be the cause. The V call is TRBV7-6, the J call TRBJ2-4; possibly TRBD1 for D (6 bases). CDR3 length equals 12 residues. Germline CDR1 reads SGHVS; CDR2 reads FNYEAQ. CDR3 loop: CTSSQYRVEQYF. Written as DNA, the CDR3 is TGTACCAGCAGCCAGTACAGGGTTGAGCAGTACTTC.

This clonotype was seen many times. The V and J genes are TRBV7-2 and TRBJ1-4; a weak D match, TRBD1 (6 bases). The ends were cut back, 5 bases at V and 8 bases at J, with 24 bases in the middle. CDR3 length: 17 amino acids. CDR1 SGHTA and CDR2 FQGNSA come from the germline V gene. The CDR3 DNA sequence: TGTGCCAGCAGCCTGGGGGAACAGGGAATTAGAAGGGAAAAACTGTTTTTT. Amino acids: CASSLGEQGIRREKLFF.

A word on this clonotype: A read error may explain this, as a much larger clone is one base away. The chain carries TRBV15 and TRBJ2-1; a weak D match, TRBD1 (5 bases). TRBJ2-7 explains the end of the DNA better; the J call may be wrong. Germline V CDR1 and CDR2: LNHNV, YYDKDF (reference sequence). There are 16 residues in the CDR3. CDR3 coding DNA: TGTGCCACCAGCAGAGCGACGACAGACCTCCCCTACGAGCAGTACTTC. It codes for CATSRATTDLPYEQYF.

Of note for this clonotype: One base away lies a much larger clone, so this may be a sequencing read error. The DNA of the CDR3 is TGTGCTAGTGGTTTGGGACAAGCTAGCGGCTCCTACGAGCAGTACTTC. The encoded protein is CASGLGQASGSYEQYF. V usage is TRBV12-5 and J usage is TRBJ2-7; 7 bases match TRBD2. CDR3 size: 16 residues. Germline trimming cut 1 base from V and 0 bases from J; bases unmatched to any gene: 6. Germline CDR1 reads LGHNT; CDR2 reads FRNRAP.

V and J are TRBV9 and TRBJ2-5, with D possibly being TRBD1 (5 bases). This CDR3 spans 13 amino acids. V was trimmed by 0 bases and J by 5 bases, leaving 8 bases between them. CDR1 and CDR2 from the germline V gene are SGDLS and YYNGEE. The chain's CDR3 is CASSVDSGETQYF. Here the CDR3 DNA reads TGTGCCAGCAGCGTAGACTCAGGGGAGACCCAGTACTTC.

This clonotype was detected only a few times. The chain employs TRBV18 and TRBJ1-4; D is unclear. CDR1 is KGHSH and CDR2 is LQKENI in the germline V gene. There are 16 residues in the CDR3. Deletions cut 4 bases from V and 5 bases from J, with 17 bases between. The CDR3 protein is CASSLHRVSENEKLFF. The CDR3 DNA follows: TGTGCCAGCTCACTGCATCGGGTGTCGGAAAATGAAAAACTGTTTTTT.

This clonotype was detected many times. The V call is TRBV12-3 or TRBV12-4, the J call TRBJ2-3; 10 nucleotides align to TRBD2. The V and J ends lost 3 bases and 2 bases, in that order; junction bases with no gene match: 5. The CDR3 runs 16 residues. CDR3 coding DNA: TGTGCCAGCAGTTTGAATAGCGGGGGGTCCACAGATACGCAGTATTTT. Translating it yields CASSLNSGGSTDTQYF.

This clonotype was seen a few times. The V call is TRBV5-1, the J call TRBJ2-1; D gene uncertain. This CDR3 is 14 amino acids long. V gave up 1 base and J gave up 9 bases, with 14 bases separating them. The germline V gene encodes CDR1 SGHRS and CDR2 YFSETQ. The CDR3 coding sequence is TGCGCCAGCAGCTTGCCGCAGCCGGTGGGTGAGCAGTTCTTC. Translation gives CASSLPQPVGEQFF.

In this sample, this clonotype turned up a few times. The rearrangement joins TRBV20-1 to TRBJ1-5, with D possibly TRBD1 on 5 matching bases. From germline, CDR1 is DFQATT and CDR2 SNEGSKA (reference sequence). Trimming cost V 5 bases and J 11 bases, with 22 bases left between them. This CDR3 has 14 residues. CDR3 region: CSAARQPGLTSQHF. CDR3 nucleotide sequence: TGCAGTGCTGCTAGACAGCCTGGCCTCACGTCCCAGCATTTT.

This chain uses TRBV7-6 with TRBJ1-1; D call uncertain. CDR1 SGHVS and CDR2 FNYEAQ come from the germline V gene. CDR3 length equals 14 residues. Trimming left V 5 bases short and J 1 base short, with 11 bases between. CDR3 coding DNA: TGTGCCAGCAGCCGAGGGAGCGCGAACACTGAAGCTTTCTTT. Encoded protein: CASSRGSANTEAFF. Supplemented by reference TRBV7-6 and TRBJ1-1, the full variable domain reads GAGVSQSPRYKVTKRGQDVALRCDPISGHVSLYWYRQALGQGPEFLTYFNYEAQQDKSGLPNDRFSAERPEGSISTLTIQRTEQRDSAMYRCASSRGSANTEAFFGQGTRLTVV.

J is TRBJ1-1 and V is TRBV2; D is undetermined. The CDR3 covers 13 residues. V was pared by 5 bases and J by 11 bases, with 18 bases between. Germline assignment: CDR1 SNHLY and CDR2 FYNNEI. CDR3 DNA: TGTGCCAGCAGTCCAACCTTTGACGGGATTGCTTTCTTT. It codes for CASSPTFDGIAFF.

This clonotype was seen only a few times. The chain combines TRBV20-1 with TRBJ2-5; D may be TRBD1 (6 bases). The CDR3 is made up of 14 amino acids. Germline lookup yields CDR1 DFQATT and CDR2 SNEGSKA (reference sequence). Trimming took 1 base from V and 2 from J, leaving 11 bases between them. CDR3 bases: TGCAGTGCTAGAGTAGGGGGTCAGCAAGAGACCCAGTACTTC. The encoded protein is CSARVGGQQETQYF.

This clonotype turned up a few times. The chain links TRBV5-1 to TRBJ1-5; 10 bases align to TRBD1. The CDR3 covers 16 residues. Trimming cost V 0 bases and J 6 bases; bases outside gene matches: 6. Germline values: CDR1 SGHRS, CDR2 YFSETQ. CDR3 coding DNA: TGCGCCAGCAGCTTGGGATTGACAGGGGGCGGTCAGCCCCAGCATTTT. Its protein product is CASSLGLTGGGQPQHF.

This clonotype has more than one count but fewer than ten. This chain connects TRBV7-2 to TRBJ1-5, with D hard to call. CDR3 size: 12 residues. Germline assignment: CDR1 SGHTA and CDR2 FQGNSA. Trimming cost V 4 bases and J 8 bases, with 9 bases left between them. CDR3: CASSYRTEPQHF. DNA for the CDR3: TGTGCCAGCAGCTATAGGACCGAGCCCCAGCATTTT. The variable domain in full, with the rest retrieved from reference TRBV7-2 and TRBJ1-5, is GAGVSQSPSNKVTEKGKDVELRCDPISGHTALYWYRQSLGQGLEFLIYFQGNSAPDKSGLPSDRFSAERTGGSVSTLTIQRTQQEDSAVYLCASSYRTEPQHFGDGTRLSIL.

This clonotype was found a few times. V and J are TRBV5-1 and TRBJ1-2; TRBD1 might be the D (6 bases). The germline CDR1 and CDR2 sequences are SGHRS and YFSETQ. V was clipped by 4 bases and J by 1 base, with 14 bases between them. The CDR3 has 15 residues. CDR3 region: CASSAEGGYNYGYTF. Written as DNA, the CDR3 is TGCGCCAGCAGCGCCGAGGGGGGTTATAACTATGGCTACACCTTC.

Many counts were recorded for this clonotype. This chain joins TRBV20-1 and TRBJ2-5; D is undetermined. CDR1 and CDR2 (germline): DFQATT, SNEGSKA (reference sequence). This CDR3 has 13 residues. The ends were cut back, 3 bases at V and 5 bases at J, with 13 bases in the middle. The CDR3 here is CSASGLVMETQYF. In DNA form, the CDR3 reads TGCAGTGCTAGTGGGCTAGTCATGGAGACCCAGTACTTC.

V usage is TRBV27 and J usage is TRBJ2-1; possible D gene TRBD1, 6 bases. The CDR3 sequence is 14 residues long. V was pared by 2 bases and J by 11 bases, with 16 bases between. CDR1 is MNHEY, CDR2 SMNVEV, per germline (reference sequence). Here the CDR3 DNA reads TGTGCCAGCAGTTTAGAGAGGGGGTGGGATAAGCAGTTCTTC. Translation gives CASSLERGWDKQFF.

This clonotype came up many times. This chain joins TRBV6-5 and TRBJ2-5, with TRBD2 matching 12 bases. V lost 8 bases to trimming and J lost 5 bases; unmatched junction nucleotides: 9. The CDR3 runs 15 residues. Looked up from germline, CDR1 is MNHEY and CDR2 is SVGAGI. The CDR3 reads CASRLAGERVETQYF. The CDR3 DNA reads TGTGCCAGCCGACTAGCGGGAGAGAGAGTGGAGACCCAGTACTTC.

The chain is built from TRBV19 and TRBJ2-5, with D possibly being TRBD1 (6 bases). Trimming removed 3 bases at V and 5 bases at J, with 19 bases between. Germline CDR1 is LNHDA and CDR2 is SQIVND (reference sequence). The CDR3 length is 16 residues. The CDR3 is CASSMARGGLRETQYF. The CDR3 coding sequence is TGTGCCAGTAGTATGGCCCGAGGGGGTTTGCGGGAGACCCAGTACTTC. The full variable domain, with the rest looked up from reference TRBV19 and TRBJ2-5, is DGGITQSPKYLFRKEGQNVTLSCEQNLNHDAMYWYRQDPGQGLRLIYYSQIVNDFQKGDIAEGYSVSREKKESFPLTVTSAQKNPTAFYLCASSMARGGLRETQYFGPGTRLLVL.